This note documents a single TCR beta chain sequence. The data were produced by immunoSEQ multiplex PCR, yet TCRdb's version contains in-frame clones alone and is incomplete. The sample comprises around 50,000 clones, about 90% of which are singletons, and roughly 0.2% rests with the top ten. This sample was taken from a study of T cell changes during pregnancy in multiple sclerosis. The sequences come from CD4+ T cells from peripheral blood mononuclear cells, collected in the second trimester of pregnancy. The sequence came from a female donor with multiple sclerosis, enrolled in a pregnancy study.

The CDR3 loop is CASSLGAFSNQPQHF. The CDR3 nucleotides are TGCGCCAGCAGCTTGGGAGCGTTTAGCAATCAGCCCCAGCATTTT. This sequence joins TRBV5-1 and TRBJ1-5, with D unresolved. Trimming cost V 0 bases and J 0 bases, with 7 bases left between them. This CDR3 has 15 residues. Germline V gene lookup returns CDR1 SGHRS and CDR2 YFSETQ.